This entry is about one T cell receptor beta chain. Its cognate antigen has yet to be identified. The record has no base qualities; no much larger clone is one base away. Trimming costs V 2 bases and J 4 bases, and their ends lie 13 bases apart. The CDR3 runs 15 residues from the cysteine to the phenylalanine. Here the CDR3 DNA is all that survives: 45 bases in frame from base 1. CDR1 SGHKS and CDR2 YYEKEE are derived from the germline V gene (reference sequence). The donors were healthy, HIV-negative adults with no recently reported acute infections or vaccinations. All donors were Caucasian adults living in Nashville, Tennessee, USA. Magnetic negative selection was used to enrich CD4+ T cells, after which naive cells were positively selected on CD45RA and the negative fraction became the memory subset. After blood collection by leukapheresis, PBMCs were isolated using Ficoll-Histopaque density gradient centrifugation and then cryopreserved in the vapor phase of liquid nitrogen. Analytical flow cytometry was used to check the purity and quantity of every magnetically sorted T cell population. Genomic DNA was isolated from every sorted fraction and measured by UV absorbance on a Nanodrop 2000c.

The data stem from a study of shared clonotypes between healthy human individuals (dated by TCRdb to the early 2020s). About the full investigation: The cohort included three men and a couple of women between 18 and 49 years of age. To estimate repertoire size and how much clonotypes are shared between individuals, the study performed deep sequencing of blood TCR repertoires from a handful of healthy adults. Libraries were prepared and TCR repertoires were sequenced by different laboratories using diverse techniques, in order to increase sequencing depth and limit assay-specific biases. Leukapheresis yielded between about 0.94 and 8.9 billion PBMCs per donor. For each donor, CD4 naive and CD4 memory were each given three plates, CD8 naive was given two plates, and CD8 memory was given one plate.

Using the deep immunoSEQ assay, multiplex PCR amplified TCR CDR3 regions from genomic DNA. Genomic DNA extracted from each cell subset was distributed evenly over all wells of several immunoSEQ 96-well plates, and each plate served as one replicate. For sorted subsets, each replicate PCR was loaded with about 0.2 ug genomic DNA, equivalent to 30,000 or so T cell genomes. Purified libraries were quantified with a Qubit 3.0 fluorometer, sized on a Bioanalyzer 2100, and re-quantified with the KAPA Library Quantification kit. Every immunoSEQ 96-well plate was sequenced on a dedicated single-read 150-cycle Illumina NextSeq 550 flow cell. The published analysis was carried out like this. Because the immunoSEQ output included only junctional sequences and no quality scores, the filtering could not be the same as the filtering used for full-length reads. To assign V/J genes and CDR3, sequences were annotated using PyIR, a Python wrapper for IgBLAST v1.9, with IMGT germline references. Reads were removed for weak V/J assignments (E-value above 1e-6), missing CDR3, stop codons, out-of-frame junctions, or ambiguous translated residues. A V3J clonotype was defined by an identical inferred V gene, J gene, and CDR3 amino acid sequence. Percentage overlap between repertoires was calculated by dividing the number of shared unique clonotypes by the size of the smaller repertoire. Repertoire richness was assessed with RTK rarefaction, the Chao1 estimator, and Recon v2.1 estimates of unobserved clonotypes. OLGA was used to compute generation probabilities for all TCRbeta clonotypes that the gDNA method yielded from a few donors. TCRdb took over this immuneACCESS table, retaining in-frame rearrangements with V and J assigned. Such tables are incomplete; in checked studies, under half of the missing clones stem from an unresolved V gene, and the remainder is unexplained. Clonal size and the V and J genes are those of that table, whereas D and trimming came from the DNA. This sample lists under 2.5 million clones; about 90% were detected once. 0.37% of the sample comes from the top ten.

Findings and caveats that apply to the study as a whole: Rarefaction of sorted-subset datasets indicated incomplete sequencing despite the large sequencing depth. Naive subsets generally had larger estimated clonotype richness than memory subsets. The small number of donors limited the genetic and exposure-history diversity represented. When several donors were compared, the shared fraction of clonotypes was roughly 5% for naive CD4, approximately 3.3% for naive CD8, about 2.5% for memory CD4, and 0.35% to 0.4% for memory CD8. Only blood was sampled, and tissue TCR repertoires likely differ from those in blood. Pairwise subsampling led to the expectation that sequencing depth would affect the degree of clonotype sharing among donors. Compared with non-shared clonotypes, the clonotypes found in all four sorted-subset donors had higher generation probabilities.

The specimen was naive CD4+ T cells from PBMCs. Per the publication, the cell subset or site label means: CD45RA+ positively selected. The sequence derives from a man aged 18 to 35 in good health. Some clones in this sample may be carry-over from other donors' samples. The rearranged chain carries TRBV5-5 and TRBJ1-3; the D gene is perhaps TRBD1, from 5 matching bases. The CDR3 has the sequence CASSLYAGNGNTIYF. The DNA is TGTGCCAGCAGCTTATACGCAGGGAACGGAAACACCATATATTTT. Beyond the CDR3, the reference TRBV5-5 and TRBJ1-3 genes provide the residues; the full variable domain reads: DAGVTQSPTHLIKTRGQQVTLRCSPISGHKSVSWYQQVLGQGPQFIFQYYEKEERGRGNFPDRFSARQFPNYSSELNVNALLLGDSALYLCASSLYAGNGNTIYFGEGSWLTVV.